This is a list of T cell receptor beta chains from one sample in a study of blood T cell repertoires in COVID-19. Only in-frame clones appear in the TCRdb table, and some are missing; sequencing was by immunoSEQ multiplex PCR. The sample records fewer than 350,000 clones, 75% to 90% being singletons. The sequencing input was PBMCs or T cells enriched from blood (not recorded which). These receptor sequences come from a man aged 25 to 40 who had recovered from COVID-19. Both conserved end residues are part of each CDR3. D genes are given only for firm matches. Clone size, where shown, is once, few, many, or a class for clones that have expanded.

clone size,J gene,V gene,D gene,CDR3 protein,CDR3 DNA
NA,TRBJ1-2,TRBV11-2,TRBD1,CASSSYRGTNYGYTF,TGTGCCAGCAGCTCTTACAGGGGGACTAACTATGGCTACACCTTC
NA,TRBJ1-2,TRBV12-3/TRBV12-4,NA,CASSLGPGGYTF,TGTGCCAGCAGTTTAGGGCCCGGGGGCTACACCTTC
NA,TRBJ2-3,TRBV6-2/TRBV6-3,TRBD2,CASSGRGSPGLAGTTDTQYF,TGTGCCAGCAGTGGTAGAGGCAGCCCGGGACTAGCGGGGACCACAGATACGCAGTATTTT
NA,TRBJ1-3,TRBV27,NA,CASSSAGTTGNTIYF,TGTGCCAGCAGTTCGGCAGGGACAACCGGAAACACCATATATTTT
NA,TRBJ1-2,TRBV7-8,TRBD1,CASSPGTATNGYTF,TGTGCCAGCAGCCCTGGGACAGCCACTAATGGCTACACCTTC
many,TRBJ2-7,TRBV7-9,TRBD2,CASSSRLAGAYEQYF,TGTGCCAGCAGCTCGAGACTAGCGGGGGCCTACGAGCAGTACTTC
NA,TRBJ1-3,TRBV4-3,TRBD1,CASSQQQGAGHTIYF,TGCGCCAGCAGCCAGCAACAGGGGGCTGGGCACACCATATATTTT
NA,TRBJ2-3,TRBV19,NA,CASSSRLVEGTDTQYF,TGTGCCAGTAGTTCCAGACTAGTCGAGGGGACAGATACGCAGTATTTT
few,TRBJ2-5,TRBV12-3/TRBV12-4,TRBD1,CASSFNRGETQYF,TGTGCCAGCAGTTTTAACAGGGGAGAGACCCAGTACTTC
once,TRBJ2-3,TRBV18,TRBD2,CASKLAGEDTQYF,TGTGCCAGTAAACTAGCGGGGGAAGATACGCAGTATTTT
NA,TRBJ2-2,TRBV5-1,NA,CASSSQGTGELFF,TGCGCCAGCAGCTCTCAGGGCACCGGGGAGCTGTTTTTT
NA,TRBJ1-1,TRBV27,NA,CASSKQGFIEAFF,TGTGCCAGCAGCAAACAGGGCTTTATTGAAGCTTTCTTT
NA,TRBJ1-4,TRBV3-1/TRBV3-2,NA,CASSQLSGKLFF,TGTGCCAGCAGCCAATTATCGGGAAAACTGTTTTTT
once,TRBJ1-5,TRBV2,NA,CASLREAGNNQPQHF,TGTGCCAGCCTCAGGGAGGCCGGTAACAATCAGCCCCAGCATTTT
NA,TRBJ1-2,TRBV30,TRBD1,CAWAGTGGSHTF,TGTGCCTGGGCCGGGACAGGGGGGTCCCACACCTTC
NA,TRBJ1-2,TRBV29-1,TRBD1,CSVEDRVKGYTF,TGCAGCGTTGAGGACAGGGTTAAAGGCTACACCTTC
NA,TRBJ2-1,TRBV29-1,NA,CSVEGEWRDPNEQFF,TGCAGCGTTGAGGGGGAATGGAGGGACCCGAATGAGCAGTTCTTC
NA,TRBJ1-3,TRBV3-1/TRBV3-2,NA,CASSPLVSSGNTIYF,TGTGCCAGCAGCCCCCTCGTCAGCTCTGGAAACACCATATATTTT
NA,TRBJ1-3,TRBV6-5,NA,CASRQGNSGNTIYF,TGTGCCAGCAGACAGGGTAACTCCGGAAACACCATATATTTT
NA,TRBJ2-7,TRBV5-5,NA,CASSLEGVLSYEQYF,TGTGCCAGCAGCCTAGAAGGTGTCCTCTCCTACGAGCAGTACTTC
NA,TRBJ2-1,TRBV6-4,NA,CASSGGPNNEQFF,TGTGCCAGCAGTGGAGGGCCTAACAATGAGCAGTTCTTC
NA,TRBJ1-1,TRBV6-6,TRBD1,CASSFPPATGGRAFF,TGTGCCAGCAGTTTCCCCCCCGCGACAGGGGGAAGAGCTTTCTTT
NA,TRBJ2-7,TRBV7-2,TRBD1,CASSPWGQGGVQYF,TGTGCCAGCAGCCCCTGGGGACAGGGTGGTGTGCAGTACTTC
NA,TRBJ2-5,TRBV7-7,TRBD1,CASSLGAGGAETQYF,TGTGCTAGCAGCCTAGGTGCAGGGGGCGCGGAGACCCAGTACTTC
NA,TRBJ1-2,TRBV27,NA,CASSPGGLHHYGYTF,TGTGCCAGCAGTCCTGGGGGACTACACCACTATGGCTACACCTTC
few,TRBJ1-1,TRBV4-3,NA,CASSQDTWGDFPEAFF,TGCGCCAGCAGCCAAGATACCTGGGGGGATTTTCCTGAAGCTTTCTTT
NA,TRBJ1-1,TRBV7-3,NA,CASSLRGADTEAFF,TGTGCCAGCAGCTTACGGGGGGCTGACACTGAAGCTTTCTTT
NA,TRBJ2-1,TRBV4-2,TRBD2,CASSHISGGDYNEQFF,TGTGCCAGCAGCCACATAAGCGGGGGGGACTACAATGAGCAGTTCTTC
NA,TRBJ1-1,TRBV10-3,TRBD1,CAISERQGATTEAFF,TGTGCCATCAGTGAGAGACAGGGGGCGACCACTGAAGCTTTCTTT
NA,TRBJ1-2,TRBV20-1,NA,CLVTGIGGYTF,TGCCTTGTAACAGGGATTGGTGGCTACACCTTC
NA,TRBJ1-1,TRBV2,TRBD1,CASRITGAVNTEAFF,TGTGCCAGCAGGATAACAGGGGCGGTGAACACTGAAGCTTTCTTT
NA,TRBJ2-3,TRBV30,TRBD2,CAWQRGASTDTQYF,TGTGCCTGGCAGCGGGGGGCTAGCACAGATACGCAGTATTTT
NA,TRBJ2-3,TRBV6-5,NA,CASSYSGAGTTDTQYF,TGTGCCAGCAGTTACTCGGGGGCTGGGACCACAGATACGCAGTATTTT
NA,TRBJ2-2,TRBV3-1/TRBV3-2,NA,CASSSSFWGSTGELFF,TGTGCCAGCAGCTCCTCCTTTTGGGGCTCCACCGGGGAGCTGTTTTTT
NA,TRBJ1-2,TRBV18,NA,CASSPPPFFGGAIGYTF,TGTGCCAGCTCACCACCTCCATTTTTCGGGGGGGCGATTGGCTACACCTTC
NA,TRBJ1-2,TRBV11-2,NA,CASSLAPRTANYGYTF,TGTGCCAGCAGCTTAGCACCCCGGACAGCTAACTATGGCTACACCTTC
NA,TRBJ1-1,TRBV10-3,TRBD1,CAISRTGNTEAFF,TGTGCCATCAGTCGGACAGGGAACACTGAAGCTTTCTTT
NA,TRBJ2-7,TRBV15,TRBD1,CATAARQGAFDEQYF,TGTGCCACCGCTGCTAGACAGGGGGCTTTTGACGAGCAGTACTTC
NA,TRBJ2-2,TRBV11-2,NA,CASSAPWQAMRTGELFF,TGTGCCAGCAGCGCACCTTGGCAGGCTATGAGAACCGGGGAGCTGTTTTTT
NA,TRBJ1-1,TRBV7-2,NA,CASSLYLMNTEAFF,TGTGCCAGCAGCTTATACCTAATGAACACTGAAGCTTTCTTT
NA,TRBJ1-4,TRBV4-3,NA,CASSQEGRADEKLFF,TGCGCCAGCAGCCAAGAGGGGAGGGCGGATGAAAAACTGTTTTTT
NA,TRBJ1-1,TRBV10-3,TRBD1,CAINRGVNTEAFF,TGTGCCATCAACAGGGGAGTGAACACTGAAGCTTTCTTT
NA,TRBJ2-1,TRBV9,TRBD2,CASSVGDRLAGGQPYNEQFF,TGTGCCAGCAGCGTAGGGGATAGACTAGCGGGGGGGCAGCCCTACAATGAGCAGTTCTTC
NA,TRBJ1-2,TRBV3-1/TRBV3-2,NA,CASSQGVQGLGGYTF,TGTGCCAGCAGCCAAGGTGTCCAGGGGCTCGGAGGCTACACCTTC
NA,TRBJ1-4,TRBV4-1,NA,CASSQSGTNEKLFF,TGCGCCAGCAGCCAATCAGGCACTAATGAAAAACTGTTTTTT
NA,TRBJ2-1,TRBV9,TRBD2,CASSVGTSGGNYNEQFF,TGTGCCAGCAGCGTTGGGACTAGCGGGGGGAATTACAATGAGCAGTTCTTC
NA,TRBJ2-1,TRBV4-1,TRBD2,CASSQVVAGGSNEQFF,TGCGCCAGCAGCCAAGTGGTAGCGGGGGGATCCAATGAGCAGTTCTTC
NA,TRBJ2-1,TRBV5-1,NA,CASSSRWGRESSYNEQFF,TGCGCCAGCAGCTCCCGGTGGGGGCGGGAGAGCTCCTACAATGAGCAGTTCTTC
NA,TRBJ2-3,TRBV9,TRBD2,CASSESLAGGRTDTQYF,TGTGCCAGCAGCGAATCTCTAGCGGGGGGCCGCACAGATACGCAGTATTTT
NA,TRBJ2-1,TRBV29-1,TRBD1,CSVLGYDGQGGRNEQFF,TGCAGCGTTCTGGGATATGACGGACAGGGGGGCAGGAATGAGCAGTTCTTC
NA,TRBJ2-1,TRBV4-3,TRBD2,CASSQDLFPTSGESSYNEQFF,TGCGCCAGCAGCCAAGATCTGTTCCCTACTAGCGGGGAAAGCTCCTACAATGAGCAGTTCTTC
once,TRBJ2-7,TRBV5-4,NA,CASSNVDRNYEQYF,TGTGCCAGCAGCAACGTAGACAGGAACTACGAGCAGTACTTC
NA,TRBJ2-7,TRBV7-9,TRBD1,CASSLAGGAEQYF,TGTGCCAGCAGCTTAGCAGGGGGCGCCGAGCAGTACTTC
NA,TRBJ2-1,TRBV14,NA,CASSVTRNNEQFF,TGTGCCAGCAGCGTGACTCGAAACAATGAGCAGTTCTTC
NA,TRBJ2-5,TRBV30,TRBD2,CAWSVWEGETQYF,TGTGCCTGGAGTGTTTGGGAGGGCGAGACCCAGTACTTC